This T cell receptor (beta chain) originates from a study of T-cell reconstitution after alpha-beta-depleted transplantation in children. Findings and caveats of the study: Diversity of TCRbeta at day 60 was high in some patients, arising from surviving recipient T cells and thymic progenitors. Reportedly, only several hundred clones from non-depleted graft cells drove alpha-beta T-cell counts at about two months. T cells produced anew were the main source of T-cell counts and diversity one year after transplant.

Researchers prepared the TCRbeta library using unique molecular identifiers, the study reports. MiXCR was run by TCRdb on the PCR reads, yielding one entry per CDR3 protein. This sample carries hundreds of thousands of distinct CDR3 sequences, around a sixth of them seen once, and the ten largest clones take 43%. The length of the CDR3 is 11 residues. The V end was cut by 6 bases, the J end by 7 bases, with 12 bases between. The germline V gene has CDR1 DFQATT and CDR2 SNEGSKA (reference sequence). This clonotype showed up just a few times. Its cognate antigen is unknown. This rearrangement joins TRBV20-1 to TRBJ1-2; D is perhaps TRBD1 (6 bases). The clonotype originates from a male patient under 10 years old who had a stem cell transplant for acute lymphoblastic leukemia, so the T cells may come from the graft donor. The sample here was PBMCs, mostly from graft donor cells, taken 360 days after TCRalphabeta/CD19-depleted stem cell transplant. CDR3 coding DNA: TGCAGTGCCAAGACAGGTGGTGGCTACACCTTC. Translated: CSAKTGGGYTF.